This TCR beta chain stems from a study of CD8+CD57+ T cells in acquired aplastic anemia. TCR beta VDJ and CDR3 were profiled, and genomic DNA was the template. TCRdb independently ran MiXCR on the reads; one entry per CDR3 protein. The sample has about 180,000 distinct CDR3 sequences, nearly 50% seen once. The patients chosen for sequencing had shown expansion of CD8+CD57+ cells (detected by flow cytometry). CDR1 is SQVTM, CDR2 ANQGSEA, per germline. The CDR3 covers 14 residues. Trimming cost V 7 bases and J 4 bases, with 19 bases left between them. The genes are TRBV29-1 and TRBJ1-1, with D possibly TRBD1 on 6 matching bases. The TCR was taken from a human donor with aplastic anemia. The material sequenced was sorted CD4+, CD8+, or CD8+CD57+ T cells (not recorded which) from PBMCs. The CDR3 is CSGRETGTGTEAFF. CDR3 in DNA: TGCAGCGGCAGGGAAACAGGGACGGGCACTGAAGCTTTCTTT.